One and the same sample provided the 7 T cell receptor beta chains below, sequenced in a study of shared clonotypes between healthy human individuals. Selected positively for CCR7 and CD45RO-negative, naive CD8 cells excluded terminally differentiated effector memory CD45RA+ cells. Sequencing was performed with immunoSEQ multiplex PCR; in TCRdb, only in-frame clones are kept and a portion is missing. The sample includes under 700,000 clones, approximately 95% seen only once; the top ten take over 0.095%. The sample was naive CD8+ T cells sorted from blood. The receptor set was obtained from a woman under 40 in good health.

V is TRBV7-2 and J is TRBJ1-5, with D tentatively TRBD1 (5 bases). The CDR3 totals 14 residues. The ends were cut back, 1 base at V and 5 bases at J, with 9 bases in the middle. Germline CDR1 is SGHTA and CDR2 is FQGNSA. CDR3 sequence (DNA): TGTGCCAGCAGCTTAGATGGGGCTGATCAGCCCCAGCATTTT. Its protein product is CASSLDGADQPQHF.

The chain's CDR3 is CASSFKITGTKNSPLHF. The CDR3 DNA reads as TGTGCCAGCAGTTTCAAGATAACCGGGACCAAAAATTCACCCCTCCACTTT. This sequence joins TRBV27 and TRBJ1-6; perhaps TRBD1 as D (5 bases). The CDR3 covers 17 residues. Germline V lookup: CDR1 MNHEY, CDR2 SMNVEV (reference sequence). Trimming took off 3 bases at V and 7 bases at J, with 19 bases between the two ends.

The gene calls are TRBV4-1 and TRBJ2-7; 8 bases are a match to TRBD1. The germline CDR1 and CDR2 sequences are MGHRA and YSYEKL. CDR3 size: 11 residues. The V and J ends lost 10 bases and 7 bases, in that order; junction bases with no gene match: 6. The CDR3 loop reads CATGQGREQYF. The CDR3 bases are TGCGCCACCGGACAGGGCCGGGAGCAGTACTTC.

V usage is TRBV19 and J usage is TRBJ2-7, with TRBD2 matching over 10 bases. Germline assignment: CDR1 LNHDA and CDR2 SQIVND (reference sequence). The V segment lost 8 bases and the J segment 5 bases; nucleotides outside the gene matches: 6. The CDR3 runs to 13 residues. The CDR3: CASSLAGSNEQYF. The CDR3 nucleotides are TGTGCCAGTTCACTAGCGGGGAGCAACGAGCAGTACTTC.

The chain joins TRBV4-1 to TRBJ2-1, with 8 bases identical to TRBD2. Germline lookup yields CDR1 MGHRA and CDR2 YSYEKL. V dropped 4 bases and J dropped 6; count of bases not matched to a gene: 11. The CDR3 is made up of 16 amino acids. CDR3 amino acids: CASSPTPGLVPNEQFF. DNA of the CDR3: TGCGCCAGCAGCCCAACTCCGGGACTAGTCCCCAATGAGCAGTTCTTC.

The chain couples TRBV6-5 to TRBJ2-3; 12 bases match TRBD2. CDR3 length: 14 amino acids. Germline CDR1 is MNHEY and CDR2 is SVGAGI. V lost 6 bases to trimming and J lost 6 bases; unmatched junction nucleotides: 4. CDR3 sequence (DNA): TGTGCCAGCAGGCTAGCGGGAGGGTGGGATACGCAGTATTTT. This codes for CASRLAGGWDTQYF.

The CDR3 DNA reads as TGTGCCAGCAGTGAGTTGGAAGGGGAGGGACTGAACTACGAGCAGTACTTC. This sequence encodes CASSELEGEGLNYEQYF. The V gene is TRBV2, the J gene TRBJ2-7, with TRBD2 matching 7 bases. Trimming cost V 3 bases and J 3 bases; bases outside gene matches: 14. This CDR3 is built from 17 residues. The germline V gene encodes CDR1 SNHLY and CDR2 FYNNEI.